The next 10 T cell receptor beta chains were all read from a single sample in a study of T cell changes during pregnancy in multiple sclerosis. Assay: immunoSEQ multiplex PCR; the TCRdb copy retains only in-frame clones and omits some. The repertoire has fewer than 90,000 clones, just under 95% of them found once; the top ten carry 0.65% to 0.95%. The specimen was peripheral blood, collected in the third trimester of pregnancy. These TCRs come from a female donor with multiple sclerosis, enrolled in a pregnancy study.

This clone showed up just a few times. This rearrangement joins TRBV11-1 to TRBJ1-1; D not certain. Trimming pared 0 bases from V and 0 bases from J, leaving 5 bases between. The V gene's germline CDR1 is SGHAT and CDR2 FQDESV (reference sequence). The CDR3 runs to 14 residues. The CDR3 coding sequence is TGTGCCAGCAGCTTAGCTCAGTTGAACACTGAAGCTTTCTTT. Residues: CASSLAQLNTEAFF. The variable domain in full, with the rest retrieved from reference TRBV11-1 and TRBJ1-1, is EAEVAQSPRYKITEKSQAVAFWCDPISGHATLYWYRQILGQGPELLVQFQDESVVDDSQLPKDRFSAERLKGVDSTLKIQPAELGDSAMYLCASSLAQLNTEAFFGQGTRLTVV.

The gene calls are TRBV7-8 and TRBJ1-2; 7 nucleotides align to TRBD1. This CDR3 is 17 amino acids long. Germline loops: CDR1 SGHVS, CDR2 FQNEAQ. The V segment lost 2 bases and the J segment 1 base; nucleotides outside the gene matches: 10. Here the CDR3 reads CASSLPDRETFNYGYTF. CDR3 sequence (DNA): TGTGCCAGCAGCTTACCTGACAGGGAGACCTTTAACTATGGCTACACCTTC. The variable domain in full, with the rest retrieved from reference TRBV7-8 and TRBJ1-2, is GAGVSQSPRYKVAKRGQDVALRCDPISGHVSLFWYQQALGQGPEFLTYFQNEAQLDKSGLPSDRFFAERPEGSVSTLKIQRTQQEDSAVYLCASSLPDRETFNYGYTFGSGTRLTVV.

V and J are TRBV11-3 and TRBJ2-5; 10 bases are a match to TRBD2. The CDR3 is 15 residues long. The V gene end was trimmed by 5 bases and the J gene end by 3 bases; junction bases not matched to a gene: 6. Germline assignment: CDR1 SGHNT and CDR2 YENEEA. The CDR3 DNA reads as TGTGCCAGCAGCCCCGGACTAGCGGACAAAGAGACCCAGTACTTC. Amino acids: CASSPGLADKETQYF.

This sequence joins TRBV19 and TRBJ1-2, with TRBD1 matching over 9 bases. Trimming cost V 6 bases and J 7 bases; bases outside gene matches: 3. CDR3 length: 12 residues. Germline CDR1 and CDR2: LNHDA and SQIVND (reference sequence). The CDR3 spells CASRTGGLGYTF. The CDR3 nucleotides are TGTGCCAGTAGAACAGGGGGCCTTGGCTACACCTTC.

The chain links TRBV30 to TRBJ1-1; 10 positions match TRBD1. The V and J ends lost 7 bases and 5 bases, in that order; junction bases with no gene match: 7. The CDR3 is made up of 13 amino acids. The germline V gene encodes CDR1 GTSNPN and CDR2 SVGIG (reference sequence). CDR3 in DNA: TGTGCCTTGGGGACAGGGGTGAGGACTGAAGCTTTCTTT. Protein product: CALGTGVRTEAFF.

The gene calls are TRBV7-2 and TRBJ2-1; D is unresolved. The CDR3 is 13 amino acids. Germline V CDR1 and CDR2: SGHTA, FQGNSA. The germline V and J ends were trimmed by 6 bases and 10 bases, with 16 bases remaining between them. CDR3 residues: CASRTPPGSEQFF. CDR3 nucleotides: TGTGCCAGCAGGACCCCCCCGGGTTCGGAGCAGTTCTTC.

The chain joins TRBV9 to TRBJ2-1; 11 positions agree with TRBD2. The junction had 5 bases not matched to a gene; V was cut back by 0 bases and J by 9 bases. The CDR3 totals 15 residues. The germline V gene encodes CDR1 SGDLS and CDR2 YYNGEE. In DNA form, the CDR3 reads TGTGCCAGCAGCGTAGCTACTAGCGGGAGCCTTGAGCAGTTCTTC. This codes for CASSVATSGSLEQFF. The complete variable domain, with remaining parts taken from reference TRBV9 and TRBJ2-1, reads DSGVTQTPKHLITATGQRVTLRCSPRSGDLSVYWYQQSLDQGLQFLIQYYNGEERAKGNILERFSAQQFPDLHSELNLSSLELGDSALYFCASSVATSGSLEQFFGPGTRLTVL.

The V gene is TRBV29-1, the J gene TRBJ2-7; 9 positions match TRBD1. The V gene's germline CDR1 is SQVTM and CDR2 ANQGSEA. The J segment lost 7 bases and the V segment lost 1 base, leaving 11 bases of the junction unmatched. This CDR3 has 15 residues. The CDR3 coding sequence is TGCAGCGTTGAAGTGGTGGGACAGGGTTTGGGTGAGCAGTACTTC. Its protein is CSVEVVGQGLGEQYF.

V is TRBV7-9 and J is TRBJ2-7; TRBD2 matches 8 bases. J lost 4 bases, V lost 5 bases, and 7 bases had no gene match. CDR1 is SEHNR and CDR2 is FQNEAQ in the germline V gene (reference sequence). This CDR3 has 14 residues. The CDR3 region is CASSPVAGLYEQYF. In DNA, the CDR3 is TGTGCCAGCAGCCCCGTAGCGGGGTTGTACGAGCAGTACTTC.

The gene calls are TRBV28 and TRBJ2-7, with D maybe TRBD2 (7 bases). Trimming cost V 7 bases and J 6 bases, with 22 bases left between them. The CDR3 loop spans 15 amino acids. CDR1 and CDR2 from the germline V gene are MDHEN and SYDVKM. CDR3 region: CASKKDSGVKAEQYF. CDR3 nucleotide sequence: TGTGCCAGCAAAAAGGACAGCGGGGTTAAAGCCGAGCAGTACTTC.